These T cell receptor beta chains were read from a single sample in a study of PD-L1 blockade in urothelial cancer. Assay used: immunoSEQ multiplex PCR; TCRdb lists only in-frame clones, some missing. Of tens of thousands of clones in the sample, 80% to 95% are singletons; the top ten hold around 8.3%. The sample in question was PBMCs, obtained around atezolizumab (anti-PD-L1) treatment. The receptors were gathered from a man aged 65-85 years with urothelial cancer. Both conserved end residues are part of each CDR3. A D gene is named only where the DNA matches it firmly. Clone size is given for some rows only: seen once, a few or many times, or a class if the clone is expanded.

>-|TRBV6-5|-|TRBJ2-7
TGTGCCACCCGAGAGCGCTACGAGCAGTACTTC
CATRERYEQYF
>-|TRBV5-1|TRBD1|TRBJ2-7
TGCGCCAGCAGCTTGAGACAGGGGGCGGCCGAGCAGTACTTC
CASSLRQGAAEQYF
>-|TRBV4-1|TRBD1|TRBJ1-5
TGCGCCAGCAGCCAAGATTGGACAGGGGGGAATCAGCCCCAGCATTTT
CASSQDWTGGNQPQHF
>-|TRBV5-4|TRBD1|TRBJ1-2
TGTGCCAGCAGCGCCATACGGACAGGGGGTGGGTATGGCTACACCTTC
CASSAIRTGGGYGYTF
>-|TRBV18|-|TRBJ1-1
TGTGCCAGCTCACCCTCGAACAGTTTGGGCACTGAAGCTTTCTTT
CASSPSNSLGTEAFF
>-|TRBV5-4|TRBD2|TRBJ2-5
TGTGCCAGCACCTCTAGCGGGAGGTCAGGAGAGACCCAGTACTTC
CASTSSGRSGETQYF
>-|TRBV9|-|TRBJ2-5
TGTGCCAGCAGCGTAGGTTGGGGCGAGACCCAGTACTTC
CASSVGWGETQYF
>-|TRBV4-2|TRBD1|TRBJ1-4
TGTGCCAGCAGCCAAGGCCTACAGGGGACTAATGAAAAACTGTTTTTT
CASSQGLQGTNEKLFF
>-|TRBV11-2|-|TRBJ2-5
TGTGCCAGCAGCTTCTCTACGGGAGCGAAGGAGACCCAGTACTTC
CASSFSTGAKETQYF
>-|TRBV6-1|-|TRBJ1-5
TGTGCCAGCAGTAGGGACAAAGGACGTCAGCCCCAGCATTTT
CASSRDKGRQPQHF
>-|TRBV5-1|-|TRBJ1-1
TGCGCCAGCAGCTCCACCGCGGGACGGTGGAACACTGAAGCTTTCTTT
CASSSTAGRWNTEAFF
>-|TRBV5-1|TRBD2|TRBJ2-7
TGCGCCAGCAGCCAGCGACCATCGACCCTCGGGGGGGAGCAGTACTTC
CASSQRPSTLGGEQYF
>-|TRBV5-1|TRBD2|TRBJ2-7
TGCGCCAGCAGCTTGGCTGGGGGGGGGTCCTACGAGCAGTACTTC
CASSLAGGGSYEQYF
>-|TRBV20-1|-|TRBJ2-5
TGCAGTGCTAGAGACGGGGAGACCCAGTACTTC
CSARDGETQYF
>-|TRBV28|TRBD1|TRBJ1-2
TGTGCCAGCAGTTCCGGACAGGGGCTTGTCTATGGCTACACCTTC
CASSSGQGLVYGYTF
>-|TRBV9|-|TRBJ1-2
TGTGCCAGCAGCGTTGACAGGAATGGTTACACCTTC
CASSVDRNGYTF
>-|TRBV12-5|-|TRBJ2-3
TGTGCTAGTGCCGCCGACAGTCACACAGATACGCAGTATTTT
CASAADSHTDTQYF
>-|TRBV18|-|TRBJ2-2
TGTGCCAGCTCACCACGAGTCTTACAGGACGGGGAGCTGTTTTTT
CASSPRVLQDGELFF
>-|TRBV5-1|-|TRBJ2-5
TGCGCCAGCAGCTTTGGGCAGGGGGAGACCCAGTACTTC
CASSFGQGETQYF
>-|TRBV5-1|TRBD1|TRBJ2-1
TGCGCCAGCAGCCTATACCTCCCGGGACAGGGTCGTAATGAGCAGTTCTTC
CASSLYLPGQGRNEQFF
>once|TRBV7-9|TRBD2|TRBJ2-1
TGTGCCAGCACCTCAGGGGCTAGCGGGAGGGGTGAGCAGTTCTTC
CASTSGASGRGEQFF
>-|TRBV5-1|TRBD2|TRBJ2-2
TGCGCCAGCAGCTTGGCCAGTGGCGGGAGGACCGGGGAGCTGTTTTTT
CASSLASGGRTGELFF
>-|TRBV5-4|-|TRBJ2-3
TGTGCCAGCAGCTTAGGGGGTAACACAGATACGCAGTATTTT
CASSLGGNTDTQYF
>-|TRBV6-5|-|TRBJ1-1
TGTGCCAGCAGTCCTAGGGGGAACACTGAAGCTTTCTTT
CASSPRGNTEAFF
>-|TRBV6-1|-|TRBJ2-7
TGTGCCAGCAGTGCCCCCAGGGACTCCTTCTACGAGCAGTACTTC
CASSAPRDSFYEQYF
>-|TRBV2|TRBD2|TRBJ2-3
TGTGCCAGCAGTGAAGCGGGGGGGTGGGCAGATACGCAGTATTTT
CASSEAGGWADTQYF
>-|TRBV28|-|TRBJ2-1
TGTGCCAGCAGACTGGACAGTCCTTATGAGCAGTTCTTC
CASRLDSPYEQFF
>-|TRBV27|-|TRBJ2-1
TGTGCCAGCAGTTTAATCTCGGGACTCCTGGTCTTC
CASSLISGLLVF
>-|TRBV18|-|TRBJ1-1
TGTGCCAGCTCATCGCGCAGCGGTAACACTGAAGCTTTCTTT
CASSSRSGNTEAFF
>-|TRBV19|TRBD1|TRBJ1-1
TGTGCCACGACAGGGGAAGGAATGAACACTGAAGCTTTCTTT
CATTGEGMNTEAFF
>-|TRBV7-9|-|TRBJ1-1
TGTGCCAGCAGCCGACGACAGAACACTGAAGCTTTCTTT
CASSRRQNTEAFF
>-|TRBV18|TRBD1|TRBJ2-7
TGTGCCAGCTCAACTAGGACAGGGGCTCTTGACGAGCAGTACTTC
CASSTRTGALDEQYF
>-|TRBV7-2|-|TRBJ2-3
TGTGCCAGCAGCTTAGGAGGCGTCTCAGATACGCAGTATTTT
CASSLGGVSDTQYF
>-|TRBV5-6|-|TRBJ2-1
TGTGCCAGCAGCTCACTGGCCGGAGGGAACAATGAGCAGTTCTTC
CASSSLAGGNNEQFF
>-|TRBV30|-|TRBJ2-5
TGTGCCTGGAGTTTACAGGTCCAAGAGACCCAGTACTTC
CAWSLQVQETQYF
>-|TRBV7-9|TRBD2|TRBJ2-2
TGTGCCAGCAGCCTTCTAGCGGGAGCGACCGGGGAGCTGTTTTTT
CASSLLAGATGELFF
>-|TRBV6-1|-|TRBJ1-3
TGTGCCAGCAGTGAAACCTTTCCGAGCTCTGGAAACACCATATATTTT
CASSETFPSSGNTIYF
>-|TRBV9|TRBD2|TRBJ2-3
TGTGCCAGCAGCTACTTAGCGGGAGCCGCAGATACGCAGTATTTT
CASSYLAGAADTQYF
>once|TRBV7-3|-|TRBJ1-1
TGTGCCAGCAGTACAGGGTTGAACACTGAAGCTTTCTTT
CASSTGLNTEAFF
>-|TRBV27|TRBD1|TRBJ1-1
TGTGCCAGCAGTTTAAGGACAGGGGCGATGAACACTGAAGCTTTCTTT
CASSLRTGAMNTEAFF
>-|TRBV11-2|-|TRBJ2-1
TGTGCCAGCAGCCCGGGGTCGAGCTCCTACAATGAGCAGTTCTTC
CASSPGSSSYNEQFF
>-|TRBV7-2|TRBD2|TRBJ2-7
TGTGCCAGCAGCTTAGCGTCGGCTAGCGGGAGGGACGAGCAGTACTTC
CASSLASASGRDEQYF
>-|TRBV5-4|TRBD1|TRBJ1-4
TGTGCCAGCACCCGGGGGGACAGGGATGAAAAACTGTTTTTT
CASTRGDRDEKLFF
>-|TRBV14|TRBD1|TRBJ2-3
TGTGCCAGCAGCCCCCTAAACAGGGGAATAGATACGCAGTATTTT
CASSPLNRGIDTQYF
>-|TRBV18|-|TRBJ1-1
TGTGCCAGCTCACAAACAGCTCAGGCTGAAGCTTTCTTT
CASSQTAQAEAFF
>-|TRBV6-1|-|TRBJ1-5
TGTGCCAGCAAAGCAGGGGCAGACCAGCCCCAGCATTTT
CASKAGADQPQHF
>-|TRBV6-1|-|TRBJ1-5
TGTGCCAGCAGTGGTGGGCTTAATCAGCCCCAGCATTTT
CASSGGLNQPQHF
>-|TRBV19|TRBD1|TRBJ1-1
TGTGCCAGTAGTTGGACAGGGGATGAAGCTTTCTTT
CASSWTGDEAFF